The clone carrying this T cell receptor beta chain appeared a single time. The repertoire was sequenced with immunoSEQ multiplex PCR; TCRdb's copy has only in-frame clones and lacks some. The table records 170,000 or so clones, approximately 84% of them present only once. The data were taken from a study of blood T cell repertoires in COVID-19. CDR3 length: 15 residues. The V gene's germline CDR1 is SGHNT and CDR2 YYREEE (reference sequence). The V end was cut by 0 bases, the J end by 5 bases, with 14 bases between. The J gene is TRBJ1-2, the V gene TRBV5-4; no clear D. The sample taken for sequencing was PBMCs or T cells enriched from blood (not recorded which). The TCR originated in a woman aged 50 to 60 who had recovered from COVID-19. DNA for the CDR3: TGTGCCAGCAGCTTGGAAAACGGTCGGGGATATGGCTACACCTTC. Translation: CASSLENGRGYGYTF.